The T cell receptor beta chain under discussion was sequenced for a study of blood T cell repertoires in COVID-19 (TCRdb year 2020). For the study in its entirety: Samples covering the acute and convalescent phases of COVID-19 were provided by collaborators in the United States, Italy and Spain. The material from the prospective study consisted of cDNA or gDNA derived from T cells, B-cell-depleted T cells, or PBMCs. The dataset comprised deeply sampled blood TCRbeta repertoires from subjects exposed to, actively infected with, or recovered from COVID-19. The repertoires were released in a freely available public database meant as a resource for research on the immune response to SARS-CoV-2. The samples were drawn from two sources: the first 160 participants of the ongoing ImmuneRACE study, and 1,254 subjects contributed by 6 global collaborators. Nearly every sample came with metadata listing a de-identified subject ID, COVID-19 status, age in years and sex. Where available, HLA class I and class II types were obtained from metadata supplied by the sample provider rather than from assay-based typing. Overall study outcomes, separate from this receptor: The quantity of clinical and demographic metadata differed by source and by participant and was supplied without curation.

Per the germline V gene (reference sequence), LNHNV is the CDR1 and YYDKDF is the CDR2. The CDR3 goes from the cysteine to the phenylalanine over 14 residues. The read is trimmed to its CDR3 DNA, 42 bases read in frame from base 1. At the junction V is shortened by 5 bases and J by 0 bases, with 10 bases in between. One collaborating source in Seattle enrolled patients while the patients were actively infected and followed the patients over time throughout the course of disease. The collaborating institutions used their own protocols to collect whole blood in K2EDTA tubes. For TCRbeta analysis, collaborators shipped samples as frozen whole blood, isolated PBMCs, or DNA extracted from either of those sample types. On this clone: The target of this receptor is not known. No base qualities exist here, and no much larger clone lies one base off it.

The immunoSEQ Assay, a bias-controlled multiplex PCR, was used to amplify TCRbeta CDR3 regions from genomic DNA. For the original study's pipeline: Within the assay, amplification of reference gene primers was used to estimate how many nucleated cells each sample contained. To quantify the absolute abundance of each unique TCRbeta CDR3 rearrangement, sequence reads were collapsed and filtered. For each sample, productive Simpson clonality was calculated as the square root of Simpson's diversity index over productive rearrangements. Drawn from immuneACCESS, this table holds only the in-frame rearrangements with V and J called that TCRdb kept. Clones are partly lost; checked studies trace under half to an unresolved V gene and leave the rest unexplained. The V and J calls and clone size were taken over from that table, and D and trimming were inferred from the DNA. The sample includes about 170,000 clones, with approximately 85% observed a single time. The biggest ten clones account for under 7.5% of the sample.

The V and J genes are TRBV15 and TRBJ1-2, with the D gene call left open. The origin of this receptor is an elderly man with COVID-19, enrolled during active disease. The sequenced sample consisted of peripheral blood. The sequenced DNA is TGTGCCACCAGCTCATGGCAGGCTAACTATGGCTACACCTTC. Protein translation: CATSSWQANYGYTF.